This T cell receptor (beta chain) is from a study of cytomegalovirus exposure and HLA in healthy donors. A multiplex PCR was run with 60 Vbeta primers and 13 Jbeta primers. Clones were sequenced by immunoSEQ multiplex PCR, and TCRdb holds only the in-frame ones, with some missing. Of approximately 100,000 clones listed, under 85% were seen once; the top ten hold over 3.5%. Whole-study results and caveats: The authors listed some 160 TCR beta chains as cytomegalovirus-associated. Within an earlier analysis, most TCR beta V segments proved productive either about 90% or about 30% of the time.

This clone is medium-sized. Its target is not known. The CDR3 contains 14 residues. J lost 4 bases, V lost 6 bases, and 7 bases had no gene match. Germline V gene data show CDR1 as SGHTA and CDR2 as FQGTGA. The source material was PBMCs. The TCR sequence derives from a woman in her thirties or forties in good health and CMV-seropositive. The chain employs TRBV7-3 and TRBJ2-7, with 9 bases lining up with TRBD2. CDR3: CASSVSGGGYEQYF. The CDR3 nucleotides read TGTGCCAGCAGTGTTAGCGGGGGAGGTTACGAGCAGTACTTC. The variable domain in full, with the rest retrieved from reference TRBV7-3 and TRBJ2-7, is GAGVSQTPSNKVTEKGKYVELRCDPISGHTALYWYRQSLGQGPEFLIYFQGTGAADDSGLPNDRFFAVRPEGSVSTLKIQRTERGDSAVYLCASSVSGGGYEQYFGPGTRLTVT.